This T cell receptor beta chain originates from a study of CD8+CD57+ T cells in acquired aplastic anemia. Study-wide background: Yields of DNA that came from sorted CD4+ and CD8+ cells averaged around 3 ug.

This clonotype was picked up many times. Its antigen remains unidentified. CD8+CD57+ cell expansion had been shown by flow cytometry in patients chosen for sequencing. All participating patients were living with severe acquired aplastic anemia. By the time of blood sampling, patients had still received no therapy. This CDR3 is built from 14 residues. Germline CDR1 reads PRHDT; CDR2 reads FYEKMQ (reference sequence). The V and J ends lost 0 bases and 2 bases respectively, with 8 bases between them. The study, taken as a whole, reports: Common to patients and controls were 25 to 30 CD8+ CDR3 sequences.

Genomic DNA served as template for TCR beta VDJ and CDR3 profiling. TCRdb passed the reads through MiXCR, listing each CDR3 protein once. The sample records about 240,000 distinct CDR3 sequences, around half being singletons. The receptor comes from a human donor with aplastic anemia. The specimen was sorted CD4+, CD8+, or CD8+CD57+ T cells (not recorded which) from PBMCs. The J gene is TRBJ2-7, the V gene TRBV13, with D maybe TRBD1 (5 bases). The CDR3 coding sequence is TGTGCCAGCAGCTTAGGCAGGGAAGCCTACGAGCAGTACTTC. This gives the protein CASSLGREAYEQYF.